This T cell receptor (beta chain) originates from a study of technical replicates of blood from a handful of donors. Germline trimming cut 1 base from V and 3 bases from J; bases unmatched to any gene: 0. This CDR3 contains 15 residues. In germline, CDR1 is SGHTA, CDR2 FQGNSA. Generated by immunoSEQ multiplex PCR, the TCRdb table keeps only in-frame clones and is missing some. In the table there are over 50,000 clones, about 87% of which are singletons. The rearrangement joins TRBV7-2 to TRBJ2-7; 13 bases are a match to TRBD2. The sample was PBMCs. The TCR sequence derives from a human donor in good health. Some clones in this sample may be carry-over from other donors' samples. The CDR3: CASSLGLAGGYEQYF. CDR3 in DNA: TGTGCCAGCAGCTTAGGACTAGCGGGAGGCTACGAGCAGTACTTC.